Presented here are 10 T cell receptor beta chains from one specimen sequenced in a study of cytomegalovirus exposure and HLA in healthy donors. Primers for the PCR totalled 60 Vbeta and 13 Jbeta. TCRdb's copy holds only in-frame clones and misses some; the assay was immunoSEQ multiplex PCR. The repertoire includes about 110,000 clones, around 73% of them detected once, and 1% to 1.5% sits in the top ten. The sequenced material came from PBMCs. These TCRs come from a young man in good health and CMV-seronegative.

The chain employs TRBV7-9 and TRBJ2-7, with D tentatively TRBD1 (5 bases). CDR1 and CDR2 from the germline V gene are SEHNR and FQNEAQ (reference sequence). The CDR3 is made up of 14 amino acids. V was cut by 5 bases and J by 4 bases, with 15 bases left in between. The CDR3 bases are TGTGCCAGCAGCCACATCGAGACAGATTACGAGCAGTACTTC. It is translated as CASSHIETDYEQYF.

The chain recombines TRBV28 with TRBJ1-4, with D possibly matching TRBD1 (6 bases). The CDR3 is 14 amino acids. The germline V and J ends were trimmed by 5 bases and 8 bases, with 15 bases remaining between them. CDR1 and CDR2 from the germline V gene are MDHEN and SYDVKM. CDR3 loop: CASSPGQVHEKLFF. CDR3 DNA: TGTGCCAGCAGTCCGGGACAAGTTCACGAAAAACTGTTTTTT.

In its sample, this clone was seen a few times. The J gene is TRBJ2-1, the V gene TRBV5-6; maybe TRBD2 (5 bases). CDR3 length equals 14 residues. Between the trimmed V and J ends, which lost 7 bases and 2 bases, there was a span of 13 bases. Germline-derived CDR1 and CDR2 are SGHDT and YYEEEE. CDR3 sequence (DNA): TGTGCCAGCGGCGACCGGAGGCCCTACAATGAGCAGTTCTTC. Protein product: CASGDRRPYNEQFF.

CDR3 sequence reads: CAWSVQGEGGYGYTF. CDR3 in DNA: TGTGCCTGGAGTGTTCAAGGGGAAGGTGGCTATGGCTACACCTTC. The genes are TRBV30 and TRBJ1-2, with D possibly TRBD1 on 5 matching bases. Germline CDR1 reads GTSNPN; CDR2 reads SVGIG (reference sequence). The CDR3 sequence is 15 residues long. The germline V and J ends were trimmed by 0 bases and 4 bases, with 15 bases remaining between them.

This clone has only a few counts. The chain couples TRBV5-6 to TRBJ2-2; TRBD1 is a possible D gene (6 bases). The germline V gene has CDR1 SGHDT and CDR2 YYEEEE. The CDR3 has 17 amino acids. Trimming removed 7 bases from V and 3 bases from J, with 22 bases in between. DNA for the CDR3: TGTGCCAGCGCAATCCTAACAGGGACCGGGGACACCGGGGAGCTGTTTTTT. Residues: CASAILTGTGDTGELFF.

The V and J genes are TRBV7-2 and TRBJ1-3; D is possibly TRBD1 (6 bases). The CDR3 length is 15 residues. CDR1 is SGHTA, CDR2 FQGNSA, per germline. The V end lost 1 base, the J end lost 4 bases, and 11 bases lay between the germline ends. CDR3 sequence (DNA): TGTGCCAGCAGCTTAGGTATGGGGACAGGAAACACCATATATTTT. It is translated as CASSLGMGTGNTIYF.

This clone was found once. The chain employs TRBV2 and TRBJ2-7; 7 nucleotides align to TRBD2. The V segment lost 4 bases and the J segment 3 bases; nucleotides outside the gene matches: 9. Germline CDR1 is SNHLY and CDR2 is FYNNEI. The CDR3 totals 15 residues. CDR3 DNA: TGTGCCAGCAGTGGAAGCGGCGGGAGTTTCTACGAGCAGTACTTC. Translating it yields CASSGSGGSFYEQYF.

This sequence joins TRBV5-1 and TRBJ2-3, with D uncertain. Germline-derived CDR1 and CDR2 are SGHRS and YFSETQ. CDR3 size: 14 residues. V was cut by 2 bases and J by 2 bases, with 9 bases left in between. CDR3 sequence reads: CASSFNSFTDTQYF. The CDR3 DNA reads TGCGCCAGCAGCTTCAACTCCTTCACAGATACGCAGTATTTT.

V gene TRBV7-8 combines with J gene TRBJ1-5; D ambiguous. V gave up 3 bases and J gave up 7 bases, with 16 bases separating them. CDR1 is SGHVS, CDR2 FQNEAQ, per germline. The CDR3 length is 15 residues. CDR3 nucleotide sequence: TGTGCCAGCAGCTTGTGGATATCCGGGAAGCAGCCCCAGCATTTT. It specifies CASSLWISGKQPQHF.

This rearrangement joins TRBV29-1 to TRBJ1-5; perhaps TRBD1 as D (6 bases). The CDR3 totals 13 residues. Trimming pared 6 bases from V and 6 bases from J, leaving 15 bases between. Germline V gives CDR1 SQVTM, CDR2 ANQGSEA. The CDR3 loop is CSVKGGGGQPQHF. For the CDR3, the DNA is TGCAGCGTAAAGGGGGGAGGGGGTCAGCCCCAGCATTTT.